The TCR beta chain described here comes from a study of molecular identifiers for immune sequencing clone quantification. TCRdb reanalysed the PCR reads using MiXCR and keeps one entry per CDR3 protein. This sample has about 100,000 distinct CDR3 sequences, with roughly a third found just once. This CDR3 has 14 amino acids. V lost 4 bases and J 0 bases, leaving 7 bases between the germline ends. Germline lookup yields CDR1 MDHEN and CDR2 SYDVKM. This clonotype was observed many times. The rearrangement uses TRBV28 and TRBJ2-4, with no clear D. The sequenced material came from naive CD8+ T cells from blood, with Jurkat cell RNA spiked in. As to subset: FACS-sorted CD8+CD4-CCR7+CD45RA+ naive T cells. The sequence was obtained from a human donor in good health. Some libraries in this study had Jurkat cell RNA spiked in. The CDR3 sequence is CASSSQLAKNIQYF. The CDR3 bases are TGTGCCAGCAGTTCACAGCTAGCCAAAAACATTCAGTACTTC. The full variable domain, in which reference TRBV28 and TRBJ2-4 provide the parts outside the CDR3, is DVKVTQSSRYLVKRTGEKVFLECVQDMDHENMFWYRQDPGLGLRLIYFSYDVKMKEKGDIPEGYSVSREKKERFSLILESASTNQTSMYLCASSSQLAKNIQYFGAGTRLSVL.